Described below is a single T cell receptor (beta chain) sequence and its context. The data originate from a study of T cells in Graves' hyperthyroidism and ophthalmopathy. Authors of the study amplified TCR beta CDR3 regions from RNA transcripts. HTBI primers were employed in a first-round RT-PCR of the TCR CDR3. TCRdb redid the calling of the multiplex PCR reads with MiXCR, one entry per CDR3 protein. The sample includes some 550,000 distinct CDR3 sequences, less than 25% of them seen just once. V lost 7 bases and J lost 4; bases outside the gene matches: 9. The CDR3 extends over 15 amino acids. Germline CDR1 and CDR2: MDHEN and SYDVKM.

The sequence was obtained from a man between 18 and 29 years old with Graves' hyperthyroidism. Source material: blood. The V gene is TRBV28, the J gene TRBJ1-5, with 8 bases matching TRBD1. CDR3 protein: CASKRWTGTNQPQHF. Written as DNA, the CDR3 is TGTGCCAGCAAGCGCTGGACAGGGACTAATCAGCCCCAGCATTTT.